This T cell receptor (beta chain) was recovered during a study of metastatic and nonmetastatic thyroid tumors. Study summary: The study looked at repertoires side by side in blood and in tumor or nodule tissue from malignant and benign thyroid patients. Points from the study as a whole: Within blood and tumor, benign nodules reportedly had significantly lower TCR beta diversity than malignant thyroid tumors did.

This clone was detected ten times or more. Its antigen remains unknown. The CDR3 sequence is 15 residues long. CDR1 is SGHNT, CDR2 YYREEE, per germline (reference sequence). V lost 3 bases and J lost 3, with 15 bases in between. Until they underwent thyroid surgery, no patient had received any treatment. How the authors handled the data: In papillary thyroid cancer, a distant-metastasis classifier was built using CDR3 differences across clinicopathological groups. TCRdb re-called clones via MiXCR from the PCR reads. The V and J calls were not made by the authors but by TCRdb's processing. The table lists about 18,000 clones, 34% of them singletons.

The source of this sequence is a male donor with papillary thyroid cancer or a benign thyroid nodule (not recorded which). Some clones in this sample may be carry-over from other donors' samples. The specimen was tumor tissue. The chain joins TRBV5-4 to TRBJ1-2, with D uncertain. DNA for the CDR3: TGTGCCAGCAGCTCGCCGGGATTTACCCACTATGGCTACACCTTC. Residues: CASSSPGFTHYGYTF.